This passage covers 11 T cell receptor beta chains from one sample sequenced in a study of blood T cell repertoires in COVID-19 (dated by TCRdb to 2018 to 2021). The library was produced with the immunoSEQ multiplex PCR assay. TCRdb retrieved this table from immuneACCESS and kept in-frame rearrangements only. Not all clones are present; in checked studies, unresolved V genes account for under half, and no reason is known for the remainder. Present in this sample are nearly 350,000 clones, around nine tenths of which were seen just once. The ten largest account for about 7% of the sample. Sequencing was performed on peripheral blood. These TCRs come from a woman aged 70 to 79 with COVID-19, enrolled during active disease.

In nucleotides, the CDR3 is TGTGCCAGCAGCCACAGGACAAATGAAAAACTGTTTTTT. Amino acids: CASSHRTNEKLFF. The chain combines TRBV14 with TRBJ1-4; D is possibly TRBD1 (5 bases). CDR3 length: 13 amino acids. In germline, CDR1 is SGHDN, CDR2 FVKESK. With 3 bases removed from V and 5 bases from J, the gap between germline ends came to 7 bases.

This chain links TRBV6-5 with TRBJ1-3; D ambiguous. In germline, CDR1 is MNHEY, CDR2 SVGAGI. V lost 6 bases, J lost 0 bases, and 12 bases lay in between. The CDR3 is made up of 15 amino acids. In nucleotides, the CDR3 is TGTGCCAGCAGATCTAACAGTGACTCTGGAAACACCATATATTTT. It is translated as CASRSNSDSGNTIYF.

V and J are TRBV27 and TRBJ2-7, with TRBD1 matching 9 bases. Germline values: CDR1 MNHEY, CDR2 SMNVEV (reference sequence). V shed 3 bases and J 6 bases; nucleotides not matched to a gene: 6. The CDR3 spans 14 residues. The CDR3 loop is CASSFRMDRGEQYF. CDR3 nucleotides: TGTGCCAGCAGTTTCCGAATGGACAGGGGCGAGCAGTACTTC.

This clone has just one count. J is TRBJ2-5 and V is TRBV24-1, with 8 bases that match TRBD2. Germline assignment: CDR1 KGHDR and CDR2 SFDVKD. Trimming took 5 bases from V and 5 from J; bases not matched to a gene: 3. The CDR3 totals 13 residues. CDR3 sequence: CATSGGGLETQYF. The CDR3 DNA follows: TGTGCCACCAGTGGCGGGGGGCTGGAGACCCAGTACTTC.

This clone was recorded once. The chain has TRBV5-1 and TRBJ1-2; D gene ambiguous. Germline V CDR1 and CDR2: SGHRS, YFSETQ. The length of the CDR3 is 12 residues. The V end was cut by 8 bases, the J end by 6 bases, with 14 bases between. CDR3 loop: CASHNSGDGYTF. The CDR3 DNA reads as TGCGCCAGTCACAATTCGGGAGATGGCTACACCTTC.

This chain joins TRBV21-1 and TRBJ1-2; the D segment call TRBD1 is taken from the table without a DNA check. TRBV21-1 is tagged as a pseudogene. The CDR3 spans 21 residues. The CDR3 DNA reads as TGTGCCAGCGGGAACCCAATGACCCGAGGGGGTAAAGTAGTGGGAAACTATGGCTACACCTTC. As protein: CASGNPMTRGGKVVGNYGYTF.

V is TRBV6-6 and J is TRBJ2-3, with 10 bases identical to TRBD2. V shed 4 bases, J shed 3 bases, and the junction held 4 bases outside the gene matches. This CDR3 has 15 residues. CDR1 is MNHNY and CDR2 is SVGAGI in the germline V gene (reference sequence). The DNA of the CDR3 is TGTGCCAGCAGTTTTGGACTAGCGGCGACAGATACGCAGTATTTT. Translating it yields CASSFGLAATDTQYF.

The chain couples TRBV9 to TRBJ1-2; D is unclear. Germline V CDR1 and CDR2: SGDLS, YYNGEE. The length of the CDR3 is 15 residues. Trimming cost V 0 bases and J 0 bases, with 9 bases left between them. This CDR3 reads CASSVGAVSNYGYTF. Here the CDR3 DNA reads TGTGCCAGCAGCGTAGGGGCAGTTTCTAACTATGGCTACACCTTC.

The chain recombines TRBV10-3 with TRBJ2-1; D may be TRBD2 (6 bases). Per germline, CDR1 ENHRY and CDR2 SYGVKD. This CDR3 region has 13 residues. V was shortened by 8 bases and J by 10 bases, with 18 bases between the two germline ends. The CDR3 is CAISGETFGEQFF. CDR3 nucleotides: TGTGCCATCTCGGGGGAGACCTTCGGGGAGCAGTTCTTC.

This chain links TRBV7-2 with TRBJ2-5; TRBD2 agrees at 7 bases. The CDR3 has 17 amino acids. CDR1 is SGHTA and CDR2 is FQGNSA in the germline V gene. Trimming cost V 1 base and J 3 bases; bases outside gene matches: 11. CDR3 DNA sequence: TGTGCCAGCAGCTTAGGCAAGGGAGGGAGTCTGGAAGAGACCCAGTACTTC. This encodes CASSLGKGGSLEETQYF.

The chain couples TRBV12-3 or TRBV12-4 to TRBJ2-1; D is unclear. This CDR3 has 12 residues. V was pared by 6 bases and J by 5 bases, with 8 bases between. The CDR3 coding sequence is TGTGCCAGCAGGAGAGAAAACAATGAGCAGTTCTTC. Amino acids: CASRRENNEQFF.